What follows describes a single TCR beta chain. The source of the sample is a study of human T cells and chemical hapten exposure. In TCRdb, the RACE reads were re-called with MiXCR into one record per CDR3 protein. In the table there are 270,000 or so distinct CDR3 sequences, around 7.3% of which are singletons. The time point here: pre-sensitization, week 0. Treatment given: therapeutic diphenylcyclopropenone sensitization with weekly scalp DPC. The sequence was collected from a man aged 18 to 29 with alopecia areata. Some clones in this sample may be carry-over from other donors' samples. The input for sequencing was whole blood, taken in connection with sensitization to the hapten diphenylcyclopropenone (DPC).

This CDR3 reads CASSLLGRLFRDTQYF. CDR3 coding DNA: TGTGCCAGCAGTTTGCTAGGCAGGTTATTCCGAGATACGCAGTATTTT. The chain links TRBV27 to TRBJ2-3, with D uncertain. V was cut by 3 bases and J by 5 bases, with 18 bases left in between. From germline, CDR1 is MNHEY and CDR2 SMNVEV (reference sequence). CDR3 length: 16 residues.